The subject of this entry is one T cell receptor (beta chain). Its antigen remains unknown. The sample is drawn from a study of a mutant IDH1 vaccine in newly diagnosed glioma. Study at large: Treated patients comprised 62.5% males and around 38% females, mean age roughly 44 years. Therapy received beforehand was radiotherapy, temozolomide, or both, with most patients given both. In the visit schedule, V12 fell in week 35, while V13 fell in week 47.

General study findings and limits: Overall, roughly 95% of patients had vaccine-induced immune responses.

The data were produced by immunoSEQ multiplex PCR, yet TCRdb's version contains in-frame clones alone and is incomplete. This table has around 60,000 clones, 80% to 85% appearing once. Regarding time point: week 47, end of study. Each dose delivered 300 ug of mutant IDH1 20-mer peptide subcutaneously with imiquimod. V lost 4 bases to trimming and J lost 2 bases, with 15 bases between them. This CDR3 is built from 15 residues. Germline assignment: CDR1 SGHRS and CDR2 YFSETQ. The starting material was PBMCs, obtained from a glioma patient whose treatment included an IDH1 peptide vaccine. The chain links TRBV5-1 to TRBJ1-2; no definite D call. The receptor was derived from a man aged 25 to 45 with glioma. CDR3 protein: CASSLQAGSNYGYTF. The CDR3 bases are TGCGCCAGCAGCCTCCAGGCCGGGAGCAACTATGGCTACACCTTC.